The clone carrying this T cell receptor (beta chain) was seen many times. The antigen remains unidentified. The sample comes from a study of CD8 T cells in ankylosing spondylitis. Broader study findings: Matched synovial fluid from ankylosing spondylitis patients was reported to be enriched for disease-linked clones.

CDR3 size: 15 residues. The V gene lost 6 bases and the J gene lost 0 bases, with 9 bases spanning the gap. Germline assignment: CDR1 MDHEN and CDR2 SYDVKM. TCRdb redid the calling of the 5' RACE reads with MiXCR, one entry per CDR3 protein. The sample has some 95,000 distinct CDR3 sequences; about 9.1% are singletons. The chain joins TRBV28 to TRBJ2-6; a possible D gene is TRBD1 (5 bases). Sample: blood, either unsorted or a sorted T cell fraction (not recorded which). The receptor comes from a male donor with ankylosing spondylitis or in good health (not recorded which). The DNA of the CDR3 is TGTGCCAGCAGGGACACCAGCTCTGGGGCCAACGTCCTGACTTTC. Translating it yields CASRDTSSGANVLTF.